The 32 T cell receptor beta chains reported below all come from one sample, sequenced in a study of spatial heterogeneity in lung cancer. The time point is: sample taken at primary tumor resection. Sequencing was performed on whole RNA extracted from tumor and nontumor lung tissue, or from frozen PBMC, and the material was left unsorted. From the 5' RACE reads, TCRdb called clonotypes with MiXCR, one entry per CDR3 protein. Here the sample spans tens of thousands of distinct CDR3 sequences, approximately 7.2% being singletons. The sample here was PBMCs, taken at surgery. The receptor set was obtained from a male donor with early-stage non-small cell lung cancer.

This clonotype was observed at least ten times. The chain links TRBV2 to TRBJ2-3; the D gene is possibly TRBD2 (6 bases). The germline V gene encodes CDR1 SNHLY and CDR2 FYNNEI. The CDR3 sequence is 13 residues long. The ends were cut back, 6 bases at V and 2 bases at J, with 9 bases in the middle. This CDR3 reads CASSGDSTDTQYF. The CDR3 region has the DNA TGTGCCAGCAGCGGGGACTCCACAGATACGCAGTATTTT. Supplemented by reference TRBV2 and TRBJ2-3, the full variable domain reads EPEVTQTPSHQVTQMGQEVILRCVPISNHLYFYWYRQILGQKVEFLVSFYNNEISEKSEIFDDQFSVERPDGSNFTLKIRSTKLEDSAMYFCASSGDSTDTQYFGPGTRLTVL.

The sample holds many counts of this clonotype. V gene TRBV7-9 combines with J gene TRBJ1-6, with 9 bases identical to TRBD1. After removal of 4 bases from V and 10 bases from J, the junction contained 8 bases not matched to a gene. The length of the CDR3 is 15 residues. CDR1 is SEHNR, CDR2 FQNEAQ, per germline (reference sequence). The CDR3: CASSSGTGLASPLHF. The DNA of the CDR3 is TGTGCCAGCAGCTCCGGGACAGGGCTGGCCTCACCCCTCCACTTT.

In this sample, this clonotype turned up many times. The chain links TRBV12-3 or TRBV12-4 to TRBJ2-2; 7 nucleotides line up with TRBD1. This CDR3 contains 14 residues. J gave up 1 base and V 7 bases, and 3 bases lay outside the gene matches. The CDR3 protein is CASTGGRNTGELFF. Written as DNA, the CDR3 is TGTGCCAGCACAGGGGGTCGGAACACCGGGGAGCTGTTTTTT.

This clonotype has ten or more counts. This chain links TRBV5-1 with TRBJ1-6; 8 bases map to TRBD1. The J segment lost 10 bases and the V segment lost 4 bases, leaving 7 bases of the junction unmatched. CDR3 size: 14 residues. In germline, CDR1 is SGHRS, CDR2 YFSETQ. The CDR3 reads CASSTSGQGSPLHF. The CDR3, as DNA: TGCGCCAGCAGCACCTCCGGACAGGGATCACCCCTCCACTTT.

This clonotype was seen repeatedly, ten times or more. The rearrangement uses TRBV20-1 and TRBJ1-1; the D is unclear. The germline V gene encodes CDR1 DFQATT and CDR2 SNEGSKA (reference sequence). The CDR3 contains 11 residues. V was trimmed by 6 bases and J by 2 bases, leaving 7 bases between them. In nucleotides, the CDR3 is TGCAGTGCCGTGGGTAACACTGAAGCTTTCTTT. This gives the protein CSAVGNTEAFF.

The sample holds a few counts of this clonotype. The chain has TRBV30 and TRBJ2-3, with TRBD2 as a possible D gene (5 bases). The germline V gene has CDR1 GTSNPN and CDR2 SVGIG (reference sequence). This CDR3 region has 12 residues. The V end lost 3 bases, the J end lost 6 bases, and 10 bases lay between the germline ends. The CDR3 loop reads CAWREAADTQYF. CDR3 bases: TGTGCCTGGAGGGAGGCGGCGGATACGCAGTATTTT.

A remark on this clonotype: This may be a read error: a much more frequent sequence differs by one nucleotide. The CDR3 here is CSASPTSGRAKETQYF. In DNA, the CDR3 is TGCAGTGCCAGCCCGACTAGCGGGAGGGCCAAAGAGACCCAGTACTTC. The chain combines TRBV20-1 with TRBJ2-5; 14 nucleotides match TRBD2. CDR1 and CDR2 from the germline V gene are DFQATT and SNEGSKA (reference sequence). The CDR3 loop spans 16 amino acids. V dropped 6 bases and J dropped 3; count of bases not matched to a gene: 9.

The chain links TRBV6-1 to TRBJ2-7; D is uncertain. The CDR3 sequence is 16 residues long. The germline CDR1 and CDR2 sequences are MNHNS and SASEGT. V lost 6 bases, J lost 6 bases, and 24 bases lay in between. CDR3 in DNA: TGTGCCAGCAGGATCACTCCGGACCTCTACGGGCCCGAGCAGTACTTC. Translating gives CASRITPDLYGPEQYF.

This clonotype came up many times. This rearrangement joins TRBV19 to TRBJ2-7; D gene uncertain. CDR1 is LNHDA and CDR2 is SQIVND in the germline V gene (reference sequence). This CDR3 contains 13 residues. The germline V and J ends were trimmed by 3 bases and 3 bases, with 9 bases remaining between them. The CDR3 region is CASSMIPFYEQYF. CDR3 nucleotides: TGTGCCAGTAGTATGATTCCATTCTACGAGCAGTACTTC.

This clonotype was observed at least ten times. The chain is built from TRBV18 and TRBJ1-1; D might be TRBD1 (6 bases). This CDR3 spans 15 amino acids. The V gene lost 3 bases and the J gene lost 5 bases, with 16 bases spanning the gap. Germline V gives CDR1 KGHSH, CDR2 LQKENI. Here the CDR3 DNA reads TGTGCCAGCTCACCGAGCAGGGGAGTTGAGACTGAAGCTTTCTTT. It codes for CASSPSRGVETEAFF.

The chain has TRBV5-1 and TRBJ1-1, with D unresolved. Trimming cost V 1 base and J 0 bases, with 7 bases left between them. This CDR3 contains 14 residues. Germline-derived CDR1 and CDR2 are SGHRS and YFSETQ. The CDR3 DNA is TGCGCCAGCAGCTTGCGGCAGATGAACACTGAAGCTTTCTTT. Its protein product is CASSLRQMNTEAFF.

This clonotype was recorded many times. V usage is TRBV20-1 and J usage is TRBJ2-3, with TRBD2 matching 8 bases. The V and J ends lost 8 bases and 6 bases, in that order; junction bases with no gene match: 10. Germline loops: CDR1 DFQATT, CDR2 SNEGSKA (reference sequence). The CDR3 is 13 amino acids. CDR3 sequence reads: CSLRTSYSDTQYF. For the CDR3, the DNA is TGCAGTCTGCGGACTAGCTATTCGGATACGCAGTATTTT.

This chain joins TRBV2 and TRBJ2-7, with D hard to call. CDR1 and CDR2 (germline): SNHLY, FYNNEI. The ends were cut back, 3 bases at V and 5 bases at J, with 11 bases in the middle. This CDR3 has 13 amino acids. CDR3 bases: TGTGCCAGCAGTGAGTATACGACACACGAGCAGTACGTC. Amino acid sequence: CASSEYTTHEQYV.

CDR3: CASSYSRSSYNSPLHF. The CDR3 DNA reads TGTGCCAGCAGTTACTCCCGGAGCTCCTATAATTCACCCCTCCACTTT. The J gene is TRBJ1-6, the V gene TRBV6-5, with D unresolved. CDR1 and CDR2 (germline): MNHEY, SVGAGI. The CDR3 length is 16 residues. The ends were cut back, 0 bases at V and 0 bases at J, with 6 bases in the middle.

The table lists this clonotype with a few counts. This sequence joins TRBV28 and TRBJ2-7; D remains unclear. The CDR3 sequence is 14 residues long. Germline V lookup: CDR1 MDHEN, CDR2 SYDVKM. V was shortened by 0 bases and J by 4 bases, with 10 bases between the two germline ends. As DNA, the CDR3 is TGTGCCAGCAGTTTATGGCCAGGAATGTACGAGCAGTACTTC. Translation gives CASSLWPGMYEQYF. The entire variable domain, with the rest obtained from reference TRBV28 and TRBJ2-7, is as follows: DVKVTQSSRYLVKRTGEKVFLECVQDMDHENMFWYRQDPGLGLRLIYFSYDVKMKEKGDIPEGYSVSREKKERFSLILESASTNQTSMYLCASSLWPGMYEQYFGPGTRLTVT.

This clonotype showed up just a few times. The chain links TRBV10-3 to TRBJ2-1; 8 nucleotides align to TRBD2. With V trimmed by 2 bases and J by 0 bases, 0 bases remained unmatched. In germline, CDR1 is ENHRY, CDR2 SYGVKD. The CDR3 covers 15 residues. This CDR3 is CAISESGGSYNEQFF. The CDR3 DNA reads as TGTGCCATCAGTGAGAGCGGGGGCTCCTACAATGAGCAGTTCTTC.

This chain connects TRBV5-1 to TRBJ2-3; D is possibly TRBD2 (6 bases). Germline values: CDR1 SGHRS, CDR2 YFSETQ. Trimming took off 7 bases at V and 1 base at J, with 10 bases between the two ends. This CDR3 has 13 amino acids. The DNA of the CDR3 is TGCGCCAGCGGATTAGCGGGCACAGATACGCAGTATTTT. Translated, it gives CASGLAGTDTQYF.

In DNA form, the CDR3 reads TGTGCCAGCAGCTGGGGAGGGTGGGAAAAACTGTTTTTT. It translates to CASSWGGWEKLFF. The genes are TRBV12-3 or TRBV12-4 and TRBJ1-4; D unresolved. Trimming shortened V by 6 bases and J by 8 bases, and 13 bases separated the two germline ends. This CDR3 region has 13 residues.

This clonotype was picked up many times. The V and J genes are TRBV6-1 and TRBJ2-2; D not resolved. This CDR3 has 14 amino acids. Trimming took off 6 bases at V and 3 bases at J, with 11 bases between the two ends. Germline V gene sequence: CDR1 MNHNS, CDR2 SASEGT. The CDR3 coding sequence is TGTGCCAGCAGACGATACCTCGACACCGGGGAGCTGTTTTTT. Protein product: CASRRYLDTGELFF.

This chain connects TRBV5-5 to TRBJ2-2, with unresolved D. Trimming cost V 2 bases and J 0 bases, with 8 bases left between them. The CDR3 runs 15 residues. The germline V gene encodes CDR1 SGHKS and CDR2 YYEKEE (reference sequence). The CDR3, as DNA: TGTGCCAGCAGCTTAGACCCGACGAACACCGGGGAGCTGTTTTTT. It yields the protein CASSLDPTNTGELFF.

This clonotype was detected many times. V and J are TRBV5-6 and TRBJ2-3; no clear D. Germline V gene lookup returns CDR1 SGHDT and CDR2 YYEEEE. The CDR3 spans 14 residues. The ends were cut back, 4 bases at V and 1 base at J, with 10 bases in the middle. The CDR3 reads CASSLALGTDTQYF. The CDR3 coding sequence is TGTGCCAGCAGCCTCGCCCTGGGCACAGATACGCAGTATTTT. Variable domain in full (rest from reference TRBV5-6 and TRBJ2-3): DAGVTQSPTHLIKTRGQQVTLRCSPKSGHDTVSWYQQALGQGPQFIFQYYEEEERQRGNFPDRFSGHQFPNYSSELNVNALLLGDSALYLCASSLALGTDTQYFGPGTRLTVL.

At least ten counts were recorded for this clonotype. The chain couples TRBV20-1 to TRBJ2-3; D is ambiguous. Per germline, CDR1 DFQATT and CDR2 SNEGSKA (reference sequence). V shed 3 bases and J shed 0 bases, with 10 bases lying between them. The CDR3 extends over 14 amino acids. The chain's CDR3 is CSASGTLSTDTQYF. In DNA form, the CDR3 reads TGCAGTGCTAGCGGTACTCTTAGCACAGATACGCAGTATTTT.

Many counts were recorded for this clonotype. The V call is TRBV7-9, the J call TRBJ1-6; D call uncertain. Germline CDR1 and CDR2: SEHNR and FQNEAQ (reference sequence). The CDR3 is made up of 12 amino acids. V lost 1 base, J lost 7 bases, and 2 bases lay in between. The CDR3 loop reads CASSLGNSPLHF. CDR3 nucleotide sequence: TGTGCCAGCAGCTTAGGGAATTCACCCCTCCACTTT. Together with reference TRBV7-9 and TRBJ1-6, the CDR3 gives the full variable domain: DTGVSQNPRHKITKRGQNVTFRCDPISEHNRLYWYRQTLGQGPEFLTYFQNEAQLEKSRLLSDRFSAERPKGSFSTLEIQRTEQGDSAMYLCASSLGNSPLHFGNGTRLTVT.

In this sample, this clonotype turned up a few times. V and J are TRBV6-1 and TRBJ1-4; a possible D gene is TRBD1 (5 bases). Germline lookup yields CDR1 MNHNS and CDR2 SASEGT. The CDR3 has 12 residues. Trimming took off 8 bases at V and 11 bases at J, with 15 bases between the two ends. The CDR3 DNA is TGTGCCAGCCTTCTCAAGGGGCCGAAACTGTTTTTT. The encoded protein is CASLLKGPKLFF.

This clonotype was seen at least ten times. The chain links TRBV6-1 to TRBJ1-1, with 10 positions matching TRBD1. The CDR3 extends over 14 amino acids. J lost 7 bases, V lost 6 bases, and 8 bases had no gene match. Germline CDR1 MNHNS, CDR2 SASEGT. CDR3 DNA sequence: TGTGCCAGCAGGGTTTCGGGACAGGGGATTGAAGCTTTCTTT. This translates into CASRVSGQGIEAFF.

This clonotype was detected only a few times. V is TRBV20-1 and J is TRBJ2-7; TRBD2 is a possible D gene (5 bases). V shed 1 base and J shed 5 bases, with 15 bases lying between them. CDR3 length: 14 residues. Germline CDR1 DFQATT, CDR2 SNEGSKA (reference sequence). CDR3 in amino acids: CSARADLAGDEQYF. The CDR3 region has the DNA TGCAGTGCTAGAGCGGACCTAGCCGGGGACGAGCAGTACTTC.

The chain couples TRBV20-1 to TRBJ2-3, with a tentative D call TRBD1 (6 bases). Germline loops: CDR1 DFQATT, CDR2 SNEGSKA (reference sequence). V was clipped by 6 bases and J by 3 bases, with 22 bases between them. The CDR3 has 16 amino acids. The CDR3 loop is CSALLRWGQGTDTQYF. CDR3 nucleotide sequence: TGCAGTGCCCTCTTGCGGTGGGGACAAGGGACAGATACGCAGTATTTT.

This clonotype was seen at least ten times. CDR3 nucleotide sequence: TGCGCCAGCAGCTTGGATGAAAAACTGTTTTTT. Amino acids: CASSLDEKLFF. The rearrangement links TRBV5-1 to TRBJ1-4; D not resolved. The germline V and J ends were trimmed by 0 bases and 6 bases, with 0 bases remaining between them. This CDR3 is 11 amino acids long. CDR1 is SGHRS, CDR2 YFSETQ, per germline.

The gene calls are TRBV20-1 and TRBJ2-1; TRBD2 matches at 9 bases. From germline, CDR1 is DFQATT and CDR2 SNEGSKA (reference sequence). The CDR3 is 16 amino acids. V trimming: 2 bases; J trimming: 2 bases; junction bases outside the gene matches: 7. In nucleotides, the CDR3 is TGCAGTGCTAGATCCGAAAGCGGGGGGCCCTACAATGAGCAGTTCTTC. This translates into CSARSESGGPYNEQFF.

This clonotype was observed a handful of times. This rearrangement joins TRBV19 to TRBJ2-7; D is possibly TRBD1 or TRBD2 (5 bases each). Germline loops: CDR1 LNHDA, CDR2 SQIVND (reference sequence). This CDR3 has 13 residues. Trimming stripped 7 bases from V and 4 bases from J, with 14 bases between. The CDR3 bases are TGTGCCAGTATCGGGACCGACCAGTACGAGCAGTACTTC. The encoded protein is CASIGTDQYEQYF.

Ten or more counts support this clonotype. J is TRBJ2-1 and V is TRBV2; the match to TRBD2 covers 8 bases. CDR3 length: 14 amino acids. J lost 7 bases, V lost 2 bases, and 4 bases had no gene match. CDR1 is SNHLY and CDR2 is FYNNEI in the germline V gene. In nucleotides, the CDR3 is TGTGCCAGCAGTGAAATCTCGGGGGGGAATGAGCAGTTCTTC. Its translation: CASSEISGGNEQFF.

The chain carries TRBV6-2 or TRBV6-3 and TRBJ2-3; TRBD2 matches 10 bases. CDR1 is MNHEY, CDR2 SVGEGT, per germline. This CDR3 contains 17 residues. Unmatched junction bases numbered 8, after V lost 2 bases and J lost 3 bases. The CDR3 nucleotides are TGTGCCAGCAGTTACGATCTTGAGCGGGAGGGAACAGATACGCAGTATTTT. Its protein is CASSYDLEREGTDTQYF.